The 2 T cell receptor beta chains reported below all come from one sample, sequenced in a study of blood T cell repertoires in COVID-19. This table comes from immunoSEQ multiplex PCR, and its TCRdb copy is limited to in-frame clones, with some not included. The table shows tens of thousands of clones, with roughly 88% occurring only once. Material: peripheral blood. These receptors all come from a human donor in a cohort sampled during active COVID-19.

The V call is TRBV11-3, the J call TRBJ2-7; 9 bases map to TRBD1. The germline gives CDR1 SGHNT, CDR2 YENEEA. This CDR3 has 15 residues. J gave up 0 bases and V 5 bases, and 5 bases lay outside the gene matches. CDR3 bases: TGTGCCAGCAGCAACGGACAGGGGCACTCCTACGAGCAGTACTTC. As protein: CASSNGQGHSYEQYF.

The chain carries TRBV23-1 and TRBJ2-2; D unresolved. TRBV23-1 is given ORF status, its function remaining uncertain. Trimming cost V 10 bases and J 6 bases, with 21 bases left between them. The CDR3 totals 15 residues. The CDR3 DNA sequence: TGCGCCACCCCAAAGATACTCATCCAATCCGGGGAGCTGTTTTTT. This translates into CATPKILIQSGELFF.